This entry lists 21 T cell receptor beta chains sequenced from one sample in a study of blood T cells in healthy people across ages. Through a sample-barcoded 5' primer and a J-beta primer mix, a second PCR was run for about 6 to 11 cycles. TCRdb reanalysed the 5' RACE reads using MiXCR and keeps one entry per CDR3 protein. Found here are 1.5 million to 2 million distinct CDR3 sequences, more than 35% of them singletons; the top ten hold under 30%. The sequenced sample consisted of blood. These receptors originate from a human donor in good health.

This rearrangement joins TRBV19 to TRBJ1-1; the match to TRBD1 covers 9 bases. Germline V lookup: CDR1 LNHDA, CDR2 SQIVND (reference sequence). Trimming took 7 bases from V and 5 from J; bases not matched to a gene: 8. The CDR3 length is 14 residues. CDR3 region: CASNLQGARTEAFF. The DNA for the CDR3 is TGTGCCAGTAATCTACAGGGGGCGAGGACTGAAGCTTTCTTT.

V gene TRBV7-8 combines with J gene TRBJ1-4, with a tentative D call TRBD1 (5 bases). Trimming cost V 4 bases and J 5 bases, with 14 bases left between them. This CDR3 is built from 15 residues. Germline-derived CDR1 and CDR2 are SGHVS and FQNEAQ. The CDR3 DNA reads TGTGCCAGCAGCTCCGCCGGGACGCCGAATGAAAAACTGTTTTTT. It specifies CASSSAGTPNEKLFF. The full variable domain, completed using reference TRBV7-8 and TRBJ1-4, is GAGVSQSPRYKVAKRGQDVALRCDPISGHVSLFWYQQALGQGPEFLTYFQNEAQLDKSGLPSDRFFAERPEGSVSTLKIQRTQQEDSAVYLCASSSAGTPNEKLFFGSGTQLSVL.

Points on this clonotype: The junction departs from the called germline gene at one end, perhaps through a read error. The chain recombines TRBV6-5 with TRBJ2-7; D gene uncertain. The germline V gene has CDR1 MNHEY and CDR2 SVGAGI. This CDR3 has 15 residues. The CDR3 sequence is CASSTRHGRNYEQCF. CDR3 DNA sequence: TGTGCCAGCAGTACACGACACGGACGGAACTACGAGCAGTGCTTC.

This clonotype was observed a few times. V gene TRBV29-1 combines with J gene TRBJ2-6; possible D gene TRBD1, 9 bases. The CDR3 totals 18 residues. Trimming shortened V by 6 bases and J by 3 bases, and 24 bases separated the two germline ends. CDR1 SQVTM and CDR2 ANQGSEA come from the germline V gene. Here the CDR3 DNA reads TGCAGCGTAACAGGGGGCTCGCGGGGGGCTCTTGGGGCCAACGTCCTGACTTTC. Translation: CSVTGGSRGALGANVLTF.

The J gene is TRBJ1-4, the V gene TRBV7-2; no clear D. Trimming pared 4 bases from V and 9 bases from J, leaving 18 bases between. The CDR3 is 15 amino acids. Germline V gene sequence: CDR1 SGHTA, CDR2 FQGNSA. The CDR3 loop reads CASSSSTGSDKKLFF. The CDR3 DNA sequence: TGTGCCAGCAGCTCCTCTACGGGCTCAGACAAAAAACTGTTTTTT.

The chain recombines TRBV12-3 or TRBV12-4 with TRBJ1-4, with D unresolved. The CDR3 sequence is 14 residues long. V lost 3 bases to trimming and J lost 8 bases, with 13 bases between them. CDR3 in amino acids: CASSFWGGGEKLFF. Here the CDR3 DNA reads TGTGCCAGCAGTTTTTGGGGTGGAGGGGAAAAACTGTTTTTT.

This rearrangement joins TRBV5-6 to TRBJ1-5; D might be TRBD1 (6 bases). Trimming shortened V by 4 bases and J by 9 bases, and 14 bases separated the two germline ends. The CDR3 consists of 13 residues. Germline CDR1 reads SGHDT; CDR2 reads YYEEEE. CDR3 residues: CASSARGGTPQHF. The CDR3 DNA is TGTGCCAGCAGCGCGAGGGGGGGTACGCCCCAGCATTTT. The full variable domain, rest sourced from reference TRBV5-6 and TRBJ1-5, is DAGVTQSPTHLIKTRGQQVTLRCSPKSGHDTVSWYQQALGQGPQFIFQYYEEEERQRGNFPDRFSGHQFPNYSSELNVNALLLGDSALYLCASSARGGTPQHFGDGTRLSIL.

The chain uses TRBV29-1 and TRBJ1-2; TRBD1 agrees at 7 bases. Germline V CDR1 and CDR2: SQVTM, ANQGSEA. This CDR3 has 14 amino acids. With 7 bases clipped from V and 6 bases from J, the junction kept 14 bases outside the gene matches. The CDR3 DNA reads TGCAGCGCGTACGAACAGGGGAAACTCAATGGCTACACCTTC. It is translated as CSAYEQGKLNGYTF.

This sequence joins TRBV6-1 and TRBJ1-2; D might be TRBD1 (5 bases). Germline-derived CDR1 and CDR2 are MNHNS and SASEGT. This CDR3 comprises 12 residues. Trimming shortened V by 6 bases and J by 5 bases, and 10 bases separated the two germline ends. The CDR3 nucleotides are TGTGCCAGCAGACCAGGGACTTATGGCTACACCTTC. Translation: CASRPGTYGYTF.

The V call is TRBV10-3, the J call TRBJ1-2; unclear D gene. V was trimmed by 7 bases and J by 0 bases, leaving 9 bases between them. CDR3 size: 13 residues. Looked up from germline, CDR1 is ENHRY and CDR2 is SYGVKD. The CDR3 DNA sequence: TGTGCCATCACCCTATCGCCTAACTATGGCTACACCTTC. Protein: CAITLSPNYGYTF.

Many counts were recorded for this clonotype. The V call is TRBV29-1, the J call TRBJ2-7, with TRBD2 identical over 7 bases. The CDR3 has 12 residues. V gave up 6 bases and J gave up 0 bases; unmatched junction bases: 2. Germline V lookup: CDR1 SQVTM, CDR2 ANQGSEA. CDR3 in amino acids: CSVRLASYEQYF. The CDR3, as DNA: TGCAGCGTCCGACTAGCCTCCTACGAGCAGTACTTC.

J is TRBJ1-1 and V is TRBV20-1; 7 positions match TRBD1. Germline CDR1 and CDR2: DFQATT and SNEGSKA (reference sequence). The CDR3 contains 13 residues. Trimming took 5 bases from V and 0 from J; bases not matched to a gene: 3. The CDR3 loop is CSALGQLNTEAFF. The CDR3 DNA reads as TGCAGTGCTTTGGGACAGTTGAACACTGAAGCTTTCTTT.

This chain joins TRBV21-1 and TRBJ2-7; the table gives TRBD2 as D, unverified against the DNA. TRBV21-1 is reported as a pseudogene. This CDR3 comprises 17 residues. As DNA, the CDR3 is TGTGCCAGCAGCAAAGGGGCCGGGACTAGCGGGGTCTACGAGCAGTACTTC. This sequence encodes CASSKGAGTSGVYEQYF.

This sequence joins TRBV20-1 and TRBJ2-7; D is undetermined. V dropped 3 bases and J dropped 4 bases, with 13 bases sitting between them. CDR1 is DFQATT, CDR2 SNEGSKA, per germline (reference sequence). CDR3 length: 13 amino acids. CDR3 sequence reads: CSARSGLVYEQYF. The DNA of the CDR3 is TGCAGTGCTAGGTCGGGTCTGGTGTACGAGCAGTACTTC.

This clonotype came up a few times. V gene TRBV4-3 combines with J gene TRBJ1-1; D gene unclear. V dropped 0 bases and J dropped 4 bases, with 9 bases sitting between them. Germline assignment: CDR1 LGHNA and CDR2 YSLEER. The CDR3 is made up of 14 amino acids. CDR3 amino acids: CASSQDLGSTEAFF. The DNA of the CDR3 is TGCGCCAGCAGCCAAGATCTGGGCAGCACTGAAGCTTTCTTT.

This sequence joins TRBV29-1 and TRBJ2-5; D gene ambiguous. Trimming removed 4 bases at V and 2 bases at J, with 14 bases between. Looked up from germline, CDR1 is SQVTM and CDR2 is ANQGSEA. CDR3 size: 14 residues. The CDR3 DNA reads TGCAGCGTTGCCTCTTACAGAATTCAAGAGACCCAGTACTTC. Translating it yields CSVASYRIQETQYF.

The DNA of the CDR3 is TGCAGCGTTCTACAGGGTAATCAGCCCCAGCATTTT. It specifies CSVLQGNQPQHF. The gene calls are TRBV29-1 and TRBJ1-5, with D possibly matching TRBD1 (6 bases). The V gene lost 5 bases and the J gene lost 4 bases, with 9 bases spanning the gap. The V gene's germline CDR1 is SQVTM and CDR2 ANQGSEA. This CDR3 is built from 12 residues.

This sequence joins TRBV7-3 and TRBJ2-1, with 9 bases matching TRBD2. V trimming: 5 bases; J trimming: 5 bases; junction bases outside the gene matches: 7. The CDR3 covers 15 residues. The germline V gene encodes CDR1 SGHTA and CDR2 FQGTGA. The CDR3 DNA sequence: TGTGCCAGCAGCACGAATAGCGGGGGTCACAATGAGCAGTTCTTC. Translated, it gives CASSTNSGGHNEQFF.

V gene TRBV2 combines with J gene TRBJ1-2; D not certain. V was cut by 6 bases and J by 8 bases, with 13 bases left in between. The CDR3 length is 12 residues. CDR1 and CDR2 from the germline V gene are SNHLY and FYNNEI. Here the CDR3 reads CASRTALGGYTF. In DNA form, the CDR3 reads TGTGCCAGCAGGACTGCCCTGGGAGGCTACACCTTC.

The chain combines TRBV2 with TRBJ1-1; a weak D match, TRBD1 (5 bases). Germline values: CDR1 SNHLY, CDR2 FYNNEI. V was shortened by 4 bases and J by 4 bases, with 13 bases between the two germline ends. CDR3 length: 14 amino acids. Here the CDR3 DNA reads TGTGCCAGCAGTGGGACACCGCTGAGCACTGAAGCTTTCTTT. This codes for CASSGTPLSTEAFF.

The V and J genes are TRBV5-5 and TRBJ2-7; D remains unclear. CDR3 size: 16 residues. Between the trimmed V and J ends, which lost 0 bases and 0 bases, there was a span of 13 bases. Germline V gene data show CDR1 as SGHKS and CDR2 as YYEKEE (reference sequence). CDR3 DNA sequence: TGTGCCAGCAGCTTGGGGCGAGTATTTGACTCCTACGAGCAGTACTTC. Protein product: CASSLGRVFDSYEQYF.